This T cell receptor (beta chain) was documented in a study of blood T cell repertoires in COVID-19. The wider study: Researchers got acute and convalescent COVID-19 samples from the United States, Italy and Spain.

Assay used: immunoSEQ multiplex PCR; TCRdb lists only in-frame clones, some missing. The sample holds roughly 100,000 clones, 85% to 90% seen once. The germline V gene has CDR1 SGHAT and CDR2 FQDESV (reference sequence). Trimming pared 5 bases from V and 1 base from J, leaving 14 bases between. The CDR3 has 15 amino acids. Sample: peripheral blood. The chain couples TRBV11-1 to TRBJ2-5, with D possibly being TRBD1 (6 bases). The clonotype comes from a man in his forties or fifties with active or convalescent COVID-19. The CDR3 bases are TGTGCCAGCAGCCCTATGAGGGGGTCCCAAGAGACCCAGTACTTC. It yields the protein CASSPMRGSQETQYF.